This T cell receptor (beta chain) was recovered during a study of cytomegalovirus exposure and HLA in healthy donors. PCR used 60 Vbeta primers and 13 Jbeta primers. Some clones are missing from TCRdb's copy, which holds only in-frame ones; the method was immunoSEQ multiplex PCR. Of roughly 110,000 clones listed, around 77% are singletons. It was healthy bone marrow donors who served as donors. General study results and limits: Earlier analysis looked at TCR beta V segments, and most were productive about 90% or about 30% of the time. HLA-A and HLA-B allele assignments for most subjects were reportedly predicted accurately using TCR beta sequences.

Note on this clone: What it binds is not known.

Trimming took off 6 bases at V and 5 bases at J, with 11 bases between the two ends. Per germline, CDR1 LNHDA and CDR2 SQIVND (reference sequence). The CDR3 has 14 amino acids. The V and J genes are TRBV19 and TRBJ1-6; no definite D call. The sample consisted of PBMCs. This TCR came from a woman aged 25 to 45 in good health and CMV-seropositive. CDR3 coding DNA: TGTGCCAGTAGGGGAGGGATCCATAATTCACCCCTCCACTTT. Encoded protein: CASRGGIHNSPLHF.